Below, one TCR beta chain is given with its context. In the original analysis: From reference gene primer amplification, estimates of nucleated cell counts were derived. Clones were read by immunoSEQ multiplex PCR, and TCRdb kept only the in-frame ones, dropping some. V, J and clone size reflect that table, while D and trimming were determined from the DNA. The sample records approximately 150,000 clones, 83% being singletons. The sample belongs to a study of blood T cell repertoires in COVID-19. Study context: Italy, Spain and the United States were the sources of the convalescent and acute COVID-19 samples. The analysed material was cDNA or gDNA that came from T cells, B-cell-depleted T cells, or PBMCs.

The CDR3 has 14 residues. V lost 4 bases, J lost 5 bases, and 3 bases stayed unmatched. CDR1 LGHDT and CDR2 YNNKEL come from the germline V gene (reference sequence). The TCR was taken from a woman older than 75 with acute or convalescent COVID-19. Sequencing was carried out using peripheral blood. This chain connects TRBV3-1 (or the pseudogene TRBV3-2) to TRBJ1-5, with 9 bases identical to TRBD1. The CDR3 region has the DNA TGTGCCAGCAGCCGAGGGACAGGGTATCAGCCCCAGCATTTT. This gives the protein CASSRGTGYQPQHF.